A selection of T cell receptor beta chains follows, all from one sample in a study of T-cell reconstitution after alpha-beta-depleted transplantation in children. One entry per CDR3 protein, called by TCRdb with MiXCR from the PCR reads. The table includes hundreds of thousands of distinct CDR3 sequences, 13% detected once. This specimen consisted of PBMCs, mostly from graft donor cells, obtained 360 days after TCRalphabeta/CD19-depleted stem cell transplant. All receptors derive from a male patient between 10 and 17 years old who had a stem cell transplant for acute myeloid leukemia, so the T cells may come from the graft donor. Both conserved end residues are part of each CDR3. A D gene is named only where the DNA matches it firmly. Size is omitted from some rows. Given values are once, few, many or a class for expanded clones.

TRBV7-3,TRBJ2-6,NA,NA,TGTGCCAGCAGCACCGACACCTCTGGGGCCAACGTCCTGACTTTC,CASSTDTSGANVLTF
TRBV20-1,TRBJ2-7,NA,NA,TGCAGTGCTATTATGAGCTCCTACGAGCAGTACTTC,CSAIMSSYEQYF
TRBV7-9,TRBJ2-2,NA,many,TGTGCCAGCAGTGTTAGCAGGGCGAACACCGGGGAGCTGTTTTTT,CASSVSRANTGELFF
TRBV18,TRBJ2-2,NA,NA,TGTGCCAGCTCACCACGGCGGCAGGGCACCGGGGAGCTGTTTTTT,CASSPRRQGTGELFF
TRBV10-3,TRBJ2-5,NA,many,TGTGCCATCAGCCCGCCAGGCCAAGAGACCCAGTACTTC,CAISPPGQETQYF
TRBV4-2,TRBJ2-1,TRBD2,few,TGTGCCAGCAGCCAACCTCGACTAGCGGCGACCTACAATGAGCAGTTCTTC,CASSQPRLAATYNEQFF
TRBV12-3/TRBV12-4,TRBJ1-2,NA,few,TGTGCCAGCAGCCAGGGACGGCCCTATGGCTACACCTTC,CASSQGRPYGYTF
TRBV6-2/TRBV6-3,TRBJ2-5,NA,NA,TGTGCCAGCAGCCACATTCAAGAGACCCAGTACTTC,CASSHIQETQYF
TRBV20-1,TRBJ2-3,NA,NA,TGCAGTGCTAGAGTGACGGGAGTCTCTACGCAGTATTTT,CSARVTGVSTQYF
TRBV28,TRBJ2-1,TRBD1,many,TGTGCCAGCAGTCCCCCCCCTTCAGGGGGAAGGAATGAGCAGTTCTTC,CASSPPPSGGRNEQFF
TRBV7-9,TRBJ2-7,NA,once,TGTGCCAGCAGCCCACGCCACAAGGGCTACGAGCAGTACTTC,CASSPRHKGYEQYF
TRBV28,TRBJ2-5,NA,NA,TGTGCCAGCAGCACCGGGGCAGCTGGCAGCCTCCAAGAGACCCAGTACTTC,CASSTGAAGSLQETQYF
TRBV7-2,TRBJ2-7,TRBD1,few,TGTGCCAGCAGCTTGGGGACAGTTAGGAGCTCCTACGAGCAGTACTTC,CASSLGTVRSSYEQYF
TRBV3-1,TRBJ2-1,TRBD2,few,TGTGCCAGCAGCCAAGAAAGTCGACTATGGAGCGGGAGTAAATTGGATGAGCAGTTCTTC,CASSQESRLWSGSKLDEQFF
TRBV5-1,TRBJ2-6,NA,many,TGCGCCAGCAGCGTCAAGGGTCTCTCTGGGGCCAACGTCCTGACTTTC,CASSVKGLSGANVLTF
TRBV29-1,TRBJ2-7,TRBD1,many,TGCAGCGTTGGAACAGGGGGCATCTACGAGCAGTACTTC,CSVGTGGIYEQYF
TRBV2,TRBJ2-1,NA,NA,TGTGCCAGCAGTTTTAAGTCGGGAGTTGAGCAGTTCTTC,CASSFKSGVEQFF
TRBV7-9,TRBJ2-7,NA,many,TGTGCCAGCAGCTTAGAAGGAGGGGCGGTCGAGCAGTACTTC,CASSLEGGAVEQYF
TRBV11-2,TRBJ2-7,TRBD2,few,TGTGCCAGCAGCTTAGGGGGTCGTACTAGCGGGCAACCCTACGAGCAGTACTTC,CASSLGGRTSGQPYEQYF
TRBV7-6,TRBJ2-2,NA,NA,TGTGCCAGCAGCTCTCCTTCGAACACCGGGGAGCTGTTTTTT,CASSSPSNTGELFF
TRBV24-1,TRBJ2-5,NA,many,TGTGCCACCGAGGGCCAAGGGGCGGAGACCCAGTACTTC,CATEGQGAETQYF
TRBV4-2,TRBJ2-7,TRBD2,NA,TGTGCCAGCAGCCAAGCGGGACTAGCGGCAGCCTACGAGCAGTACTTC,CASSQAGLAAAYEQYF